This T cell receptor (beta chain) was profiled in a study of blood T cells in healthy people across ages. Whole-study context: The template switching approach captured approximately one barcoded beta molecule for every two T cells. Findings and limits, study-wide: TCR beta diversity, measured per million T cells, fell in a roughly linear way with age. A conclusive naive versus antigen-experienced comparison was prevented by the unsorted PBMCs.

This clonotype has just a few counts. The antigen is not known. For the second PCR, which ran for 7 to 11 cycles, a sample-barcoded 5' primer and a J-beta primer mix were used. TCRdb independently ran MiXCR on the 5' RACE reads; one entry per CDR3 protein. The sample has over 1.5 million distinct CDR3 sequences; less than 50% are singletons. This CDR3 has 13 amino acids. The V gene's germline CDR1 is SQVTM and CDR2 ANQGSEA. Trimming shortened V by 0 bases and J by 7 bases, and 12 bases separated the two germline ends. Sequenced material: blood. This sequence joins TRBV29-1 and TRBJ2-5; D is possibly TRBD2 (6 bases). The TCR sequence derives from a woman in her 40s in good health. CDR3 bases: TGCAGCGTTGAAGAGGGGGGAAGAGGGACCCAGTACTTC. Protein product: CSVEEGGRGTQYF.